A single sample gave rise to the 10 T cell receptor beta chains below, sequenced in a study of molecular identifiers for immune sequencing clone quantification. TCRdb reprocessed the PCR reads with MiXCR, giving one entry per CDR3 protein. The table shows a few hundred thousand distinct CDR3 sequences, with approximately 25% occurring only once. Material: naive CD8+ T cells from blood, with Jurkat cell RNA spiked in. Regarding subset: FACS-sorted CD8+CD4-CCR7+CD45RA+ naive T cells. The source of these receptors is a human donor in good health. Some libraries in this study had Jurkat cell RNA spiked in.

The V gene is TRBV27, the J gene TRBJ2-7; 8 bases agree with TRBD1. The CDR3 is 14 amino acids. V lost 6 bases to trimming and J lost 6 bases; unmatched junction nucleotides: 10. The V gene's germline CDR1 is MNHEY and CDR2 SMNVEV (reference sequence). This CDR3 reads CASRPTGVDREQYF. The DNA of the CDR3 is TGTGCCAGCAGACCGACAGGGGTAGATCGCGAGCAGTACTTC.

The chain recombines TRBV6-5 with TRBJ1-5, with D unclear. V was shortened by 0 bases and J by 3 bases, with 3 bases between the two germline ends. Germline V gene sequence: CDR1 MNHEY, CDR2 SVGAGI. This CDR3 spans 13 amino acids. CDR3 residues: CASSYSPNQPQHF. For the CDR3, the DNA is TGTGCCAGCAGTTACTCCCCCAATCAGCCCCAGCATTTT.

Concerning this clonotype itself: One end of the junction does not line up with germline, which may come from a read error. The chain links TRBV28 to TRBJ2-7; possible D gene TRBD2, 6 bases. The length of the CDR3 is 15 residues. The V gene's germline CDR1 is MDHEN and CDR2 SYDVKM. The CDR3 coding sequence is TGTGCCAGCATCCGCCGGGGCGGGAACCCCTACGAGCGGTACTTC. Translation gives CASIRRGGNPYERYF.

The rearrangement links TRBV4-1 to TRBJ2-7; D remains unclear. The germline V gene has CDR1 MGHRA and CDR2 YSYEKL. The CDR3 is made up of 13 amino acids. V shed 4 bases and J shed 2 bases, with 9 bases lying between them. The CDR3 sequence: CASSPAPPYEQYF. For the CDR3, the DNA is TGCGCCAGCAGCCCCGCCCCCCCCTACGAGCAGTACTTC.

There are many counts of this clonotype. The V and J genes are TRBV6-5 and TRBJ2-3, with 8 bases that match TRBD1. The ends lost 2 bases at V and 3 bases at J; junction bases unmatched: 4. CDR1 and CDR2 (germline): MNHEY, SVGAGI. CDR3 length: 15 amino acids. This CDR3 reads CASSYRTGGTDTQYF. Here the CDR3 DNA reads TGTGCCAGCAGTTACCGTACAGGGGGAACAGATACGCAGTATTTT.

On this clonotype itself: A single base separates this from a much larger clone, so it may be a read error. This chain connects TRBV6-2 or TRBV6-3 to TRBJ2-5, with a weak D call TRBD1 (5 bases). CDR3 length: 15 amino acids. Germline CDR1 is MNHEY and CDR2 is SVGEGT. CDR3 nucleotides: TGTGCCAGCAGTTACTACTTGGACAACCAAGCGACCCAGTACTTC. Residues: CASSYYLDNQATQYF.

This clonotype was recorded a few times. CDR3 sequence (DNA): TGTGCCTGGAGTGTACAAATCGACAATGAGCAGTTCTTC. This sequence encodes CAWSVQIDNEQFF. The V and J genes are TRBV30 and TRBJ2-1; D not resolved. Trimming cost V 0 bases and J 5 bases, with 8 bases left between them. This CDR3 has 13 residues. CDR1 and CDR2 (germline): GTSNPN, SVGIG (reference sequence).

This clonotype was counted many times. The J gene is TRBJ2-1, the V gene TRBV2; D not certain. This CDR3 is built from 15 residues. The V end lost 6 bases, the J end lost 6 bases, and 18 bases lay between the germline ends. Per the germline V gene, CDR1 is SNHLY and CDR2 is FYNNEI. The CDR3 reads CASSQTPSSSNEQFF. CDR3 sequence (DNA): TGTGCCAGCAGCCAGACTCCATCCTCTAGCAATGAGCAGTTCTTC.

Comment on this clonotype: Possible read error: a much larger clone is one base away. The rearrangement uses TRBV28 and TRBJ2-4, with a possible D match to TRBD2 (6 bases). V lost 8 bases to trimming and J lost 5 bases, with 19 bases between them. The germline V gene encodes CDR1 MDHEN and CDR2 SYDVKM. This CDR3 region has 15 residues. The CDR3 region has the DNA TGTGCCAGCCGGCGTGGGAGGCTCCCCCAAAACATTCAGTACTTC. The encoded protein is CASRRGRLPQNIQYF.

V is TRBV18 and J is TRBJ1-2; D is unclear. V was shortened by 0 bases and J by 3 bases, with 5 bases between the two germline ends. This CDR3 has 13 residues. Germline V gene lookup returns CDR1 KGHSH and CDR2 LQKENI. The CDR3 nucleotides read TGTGCCAGCTCACCACCGTCCGACTATGGCTACACCTTC. It is translated as CASSPPSDYGYTF. Full variable domain (missing parts from reference TRBV18 and TRBJ1-2): NAGVMQNPRHLVRRRGQEARLRCSPMKGHSHVYWYRQLPEEGLKFMVYLQKENIIDESGMPKERFSAEFPKEGPSILRIQQVVRGDSAAYFCASSPPSDYGYTFGSGTRLTVV.